These T cell receptor beta chains were read from a single sample in a study of T cell responses to AZD1222 COVID-19 vaccine. The method was immunoSEQ multiplex PCR; TCRdb's version includes in-frame clones alone and lacks a portion of them. The table includes some 150,000 clones, less than 90% detected once. The sample was peripheral blood, taken on day 0 of MenACWY control vaccination. All receptors derive from an adult in good health. Each CDR3 is given without its conserved first and last residue. The D gene is left open where the match is weak.

CDR3	V	J	D
ASSQAGAYGYT	TRBV5-6	TRBJ1-2	NA
ASSLVLITDTQY	TRBV5-1	TRBJ2-3	NA
ASSVAFNTATQY	TRBV9	TRBJ2-3	NA
ASSPYRGGGLYNEQF	TRBV18	TRBJ2-1	NA
GTGAEQPQH	TRBV6-6	TRBJ1-5	NA
ASSLEFLAGGTGELF	TRBV7-2	TRBJ2-2	NA
SVGTYTEAF	TRBV29-1	TRBJ1-1	NA
ASSLKFQGISGNTIY	TRBV7-8	TRBJ1-3	NA
ASSLDTGANVLT	TRBV11-3	TRBJ2-6	NA
ACLRDTLYEQY	TRBV30	TRBJ2-7	NA
AISESRQGESPLH	TRBV10-3	TRBJ1-6	NA
ASSGDTSYNEQF	TRBV5-1	TRBJ2-1	NA
ASSPGQGKTNYGYT	TRBV5-1	TRBJ1-2	TRBD1
ASSQGGTEDSPLH	TRBV4-2	TRBJ1-6	NA
ASGGLDADTQY	TRBV9	TRBJ2-3	NA
ATSDPAGVLTGELF	TRBV24-1	TRBJ2-2	TRBD2
ASSEFHSAGELF	TRBV10-1	TRBJ2-2	NA
ASRHGGGNTEAF	TRBV3-1/TRBV3-2	TRBJ1-1	NA
ASSSGTSGYNEQF	TRBV5-1	TRBJ2-1	TRBD2
ASSQEVGGFEQY	TRBV4-2	TRBJ2-7	NA
ASSAGGRSYNEQF	TRBV28	TRBJ2-1	TRBD1
ATTPTRQGQDGYT	TRBV28	TRBJ1-2	TRBD1
ASSEGGATTEAF	TRBV6-2/TRBV6-3	TRBJ1-1	NA
ASSLVAGSGPLH	TRBV7-2	TRBJ1-6	NA
ASSLGYGYT	TRBV11-3	TRBJ1-2	NA
ASSHVREGYEQF	TRBV7-9	TRBJ2-1	NA
ASSPRRQASEQF	TRBV18	TRBJ2-1	NA
ASSLGGTVYEQY	TRBV7-2	TRBJ2-7	TRBD1
ASSPRGGNTEAF	TRBV18	TRBJ1-1	NA
ATSRDKLSSAGEQF	TRBV15	TRBJ2-1	NA
ASSGTGLGNEQF	TRBV5-5	TRBJ2-1	TRBD1
AWSVMGQGREKLF	TRBV30	TRBJ1-4	TRBD1
ASSLGAGRADEQF	TRBV5-1	TRBJ2-1	TRBD2
ASSLETGTRRNIQY	TRBV5-1	TRBJ2-4	TRBD2
AWSELAGELF	TRBV30	TRBJ2-2	NA
ASSTPTGSEAF	TRBV6-5	TRBJ1-1	TRBD1
SVEGSGRSYNEQF	TRBV29-1	TRBJ2-1	NA
ASSIGDRGLSNQPQH	TRBV19	TRBJ1-5	TRBD1
ASSSRYDTESQPQH	TRBV27	TRBJ1-5	NA
ASSLGTSGIYEQY	TRBV7-6	TRBJ2-7	TRBD2
ASSPRTSGTVLEQF	TRBV7-9	TRBJ2-1	TRBD2
ASNAGTGPFEQF	TRBV21-1	TRBJ2-1	NA